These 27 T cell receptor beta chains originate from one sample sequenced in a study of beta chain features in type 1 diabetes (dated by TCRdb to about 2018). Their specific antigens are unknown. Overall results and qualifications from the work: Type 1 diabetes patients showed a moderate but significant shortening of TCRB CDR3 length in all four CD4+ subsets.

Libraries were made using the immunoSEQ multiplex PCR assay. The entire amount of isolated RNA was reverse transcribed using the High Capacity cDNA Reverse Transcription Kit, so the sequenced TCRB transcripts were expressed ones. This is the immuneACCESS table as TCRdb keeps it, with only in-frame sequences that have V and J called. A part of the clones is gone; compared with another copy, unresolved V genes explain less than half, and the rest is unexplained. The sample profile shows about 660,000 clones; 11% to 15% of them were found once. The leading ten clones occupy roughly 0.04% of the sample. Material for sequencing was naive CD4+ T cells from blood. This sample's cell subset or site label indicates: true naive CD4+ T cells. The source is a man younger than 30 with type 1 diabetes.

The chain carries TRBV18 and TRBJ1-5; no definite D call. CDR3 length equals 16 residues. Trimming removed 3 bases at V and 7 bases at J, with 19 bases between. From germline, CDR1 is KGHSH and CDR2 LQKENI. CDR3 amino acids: CASSPGSPGVRQPQHF. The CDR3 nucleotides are TGTGCCAGCTCACCCGGGAGTCCCGGGGTGCGCCAGCCCCAGCATTTT. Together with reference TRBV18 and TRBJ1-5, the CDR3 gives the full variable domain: NAGVMQNPRHLVRRRGQEARLRCSPMKGHSHVYWYRQLPEEGLKFMVYLQKENIIDESGMPKERFSAEFPKEGPSILRIQQVVRGDSAAYFCASSPGSPGVRQPQHFGDGTRLSIL.

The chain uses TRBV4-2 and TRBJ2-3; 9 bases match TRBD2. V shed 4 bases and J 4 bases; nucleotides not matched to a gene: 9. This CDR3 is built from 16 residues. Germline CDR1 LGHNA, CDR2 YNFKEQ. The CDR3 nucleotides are TGTGCCAGCAGCCCAGGGGTGGCGGGGGGGTCAGATACGCAGTATTTT. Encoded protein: CASSPGVAGGSDTQYF.

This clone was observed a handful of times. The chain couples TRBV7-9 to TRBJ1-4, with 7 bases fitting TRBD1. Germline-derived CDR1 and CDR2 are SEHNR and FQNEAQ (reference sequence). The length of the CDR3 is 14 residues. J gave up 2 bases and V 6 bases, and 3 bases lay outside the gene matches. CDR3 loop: CASRLGQTNEKLFF. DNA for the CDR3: TGTGCCAGCAGGTTGGGACAGACTAATGAAAAACTGTTTTTT. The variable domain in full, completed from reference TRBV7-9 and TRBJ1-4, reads DTGVSQNPRHKITKRGQNVTFRCDPISEHNRLYWYRQTLGQGPEFLTYFQNEAQLEKSRLLSDRFSAERPKGSFSTLEIQRTEQGDSAMYLCASRLGQTNEKLFFGSGTQLSVL.

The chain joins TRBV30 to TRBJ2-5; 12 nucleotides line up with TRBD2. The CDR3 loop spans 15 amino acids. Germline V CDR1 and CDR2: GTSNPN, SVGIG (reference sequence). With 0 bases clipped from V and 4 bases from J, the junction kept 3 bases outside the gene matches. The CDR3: CAWSVGLAGIETQYF. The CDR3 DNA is TGTGCCTGGAGTGTAGGACTAGCGGGGATAGAGACCCAGTACTTC. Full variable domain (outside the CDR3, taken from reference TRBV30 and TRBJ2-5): SQTIHQWPATLVQPVGSPLSLECTVEGTSNPNLYWYRQAAGRGLQLLFYSVGIGQISSEVPQNLSASRPQDRQFILSSKKLLLSDSGFYLCAWSVGLAGIETQYFGPGTRLLVL.

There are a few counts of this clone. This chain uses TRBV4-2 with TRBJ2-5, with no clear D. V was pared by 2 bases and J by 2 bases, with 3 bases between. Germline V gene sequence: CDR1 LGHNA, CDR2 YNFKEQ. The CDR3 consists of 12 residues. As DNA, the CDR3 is TGTGCCAGCAGCCAATCACAAGAGACCCAGTACTTC. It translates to CASSQSQETQYF.

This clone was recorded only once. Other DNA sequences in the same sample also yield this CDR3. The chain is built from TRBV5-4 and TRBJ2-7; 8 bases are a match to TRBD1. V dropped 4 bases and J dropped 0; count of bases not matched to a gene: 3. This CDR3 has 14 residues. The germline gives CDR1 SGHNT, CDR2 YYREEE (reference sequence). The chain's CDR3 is CASSTGTGSYEQYF. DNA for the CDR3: TGTGCCAGCAGCACCGGGACAGGCTCCTACGAGCAGTACTTC.

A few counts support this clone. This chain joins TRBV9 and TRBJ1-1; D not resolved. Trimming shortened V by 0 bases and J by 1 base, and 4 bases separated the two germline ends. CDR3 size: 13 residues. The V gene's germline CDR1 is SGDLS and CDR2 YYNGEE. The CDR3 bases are TGTGCCAGCAGCGTAGTAAAGAACACTGAAGCTTTCTTT. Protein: CASSVVKNTEAFF.

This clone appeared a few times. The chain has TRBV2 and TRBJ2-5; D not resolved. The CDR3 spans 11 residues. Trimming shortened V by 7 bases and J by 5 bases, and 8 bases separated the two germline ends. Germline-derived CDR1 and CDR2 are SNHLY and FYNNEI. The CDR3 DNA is TGTGCCAGCAAAATACGGGAGACCCAGTACTTC. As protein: CASKIRETQYF.

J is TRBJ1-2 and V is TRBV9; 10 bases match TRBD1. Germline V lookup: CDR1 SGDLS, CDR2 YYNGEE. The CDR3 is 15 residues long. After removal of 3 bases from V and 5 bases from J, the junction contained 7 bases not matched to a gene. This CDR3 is CASSGGTGEGYGYTF. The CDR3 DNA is TGTGCCAGCAGCGGAGGGACAGGGGAGGGGTATGGCTACACCTTC.

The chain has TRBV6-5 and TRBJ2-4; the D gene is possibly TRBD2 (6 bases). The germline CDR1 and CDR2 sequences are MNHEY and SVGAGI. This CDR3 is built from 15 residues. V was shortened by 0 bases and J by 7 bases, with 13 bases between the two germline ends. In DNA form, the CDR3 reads TGTGCCAGCAGTTACTCGGCCGGGGGAAGGAACATTCAGTACTTC. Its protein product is CASSYSAGGRNIQYF.

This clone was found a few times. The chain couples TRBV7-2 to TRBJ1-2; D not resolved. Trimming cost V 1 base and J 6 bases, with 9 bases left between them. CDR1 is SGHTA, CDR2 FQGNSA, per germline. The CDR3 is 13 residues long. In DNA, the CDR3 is TGTGCCAGCAGCTTAGTAGGGCTCGATGGCTACACCTTC. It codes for CASSLVGLDGYTF.

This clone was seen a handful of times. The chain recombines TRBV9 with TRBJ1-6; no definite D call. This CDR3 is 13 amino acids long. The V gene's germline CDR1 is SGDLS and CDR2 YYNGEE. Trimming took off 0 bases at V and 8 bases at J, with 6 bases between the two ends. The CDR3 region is CASSVARDSPLHF. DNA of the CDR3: TGTGCCAGCAGCGTAGCGCGGGATTCACCCCTCCACTTT.

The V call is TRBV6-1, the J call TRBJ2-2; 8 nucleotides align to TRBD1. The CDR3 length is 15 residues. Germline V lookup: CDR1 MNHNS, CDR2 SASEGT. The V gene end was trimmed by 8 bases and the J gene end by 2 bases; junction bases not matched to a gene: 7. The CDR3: CASSYRGFNTGELFF. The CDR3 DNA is TGTGCCAGCTCGTACAGGGGGTTCAACACCGGGGAGCTGTTTTTT.

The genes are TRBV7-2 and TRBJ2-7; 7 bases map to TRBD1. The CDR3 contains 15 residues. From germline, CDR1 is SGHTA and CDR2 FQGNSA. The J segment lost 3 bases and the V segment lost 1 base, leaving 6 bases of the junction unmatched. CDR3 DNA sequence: TGTGCCAGCAGCTTAGACAGGGGAATTGACTACGAGCAGTACTTC. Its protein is CASSLDRGIDYEQYF. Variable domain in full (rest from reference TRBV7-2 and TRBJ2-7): GAGVSQSPSNKVTEKGKDVELRCDPISGHTALYWYRQSLGQGLEFLIYFQGNSAPDKSGLPSDRFSAERTGGSVSTLTIQRTQQEDSAVYLCASSLDRGIDYEQYFGPGTRLTVT.

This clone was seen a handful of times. DNA of the CDR3: TGTGCCATCAGACTCCCCGGGACTGGATGGAATGAGCAGTTCTTC. Translating it yields CAIRLPGTGWNEQFF. V is TRBV10-3 and J is TRBJ2-1, with D perhaps matching TRBD2 (6 bases). Germline V gene lookup returns CDR1 ENHRY and CDR2 SYGVKD. This CDR3 is 15 amino acids long. The V gene lost 6 bases and the J gene lost 7 bases, with 19 bases spanning the gap.

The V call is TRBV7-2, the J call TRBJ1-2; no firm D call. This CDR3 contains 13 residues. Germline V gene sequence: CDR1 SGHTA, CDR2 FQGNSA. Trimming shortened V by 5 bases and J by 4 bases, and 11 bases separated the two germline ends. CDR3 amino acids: CASSPLYPYGYTF. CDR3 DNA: TGTGCCAGCAGCCCCCTGTATCCCTATGGCTACACCTTC.

The CDR3 protein is CASSEYGGQVSGANVLTF. The CDR3 nucleotides are TGTGCCAGCAGTGAGTACGGGGGACAGGTCTCTGGGGCCAACGTCCTGACTTTC. The V gene is TRBV6-4, the J gene TRBJ2-6, with TRBD1 identical over 8 bases. V was clipped by 3 bases and J by 0 bases; unmatched bases: 7. Per germline, CDR1 MRHNA and CDR2 SNTAGT. CDR3 size: 18 residues.

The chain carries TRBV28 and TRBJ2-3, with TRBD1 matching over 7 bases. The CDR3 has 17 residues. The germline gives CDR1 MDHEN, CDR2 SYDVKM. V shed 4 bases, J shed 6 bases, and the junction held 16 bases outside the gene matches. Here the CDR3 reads CASSSAPQGERPDTQYF. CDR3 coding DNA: TGTGCCAGCAGTTCAGCACCCCAGGGGGAAAGGCCTGATACGCAGTATTTT.

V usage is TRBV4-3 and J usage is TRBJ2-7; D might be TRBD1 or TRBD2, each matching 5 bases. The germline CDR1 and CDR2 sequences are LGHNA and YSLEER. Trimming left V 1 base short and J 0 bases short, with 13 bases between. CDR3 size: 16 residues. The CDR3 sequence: CASSQGPGPSSYEQYF. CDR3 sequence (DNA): TGCGCCAGCAGCCAAGGCCCGGGGCCTAGCTCCTACGAGCAGTACTTC.

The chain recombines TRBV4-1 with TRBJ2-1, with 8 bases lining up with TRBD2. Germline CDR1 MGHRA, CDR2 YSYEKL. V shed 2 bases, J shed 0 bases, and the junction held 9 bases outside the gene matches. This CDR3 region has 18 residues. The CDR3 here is CASSQSALSGASYNEQFF. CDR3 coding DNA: TGCGCCAGCAGCCAATCAGCCCTTAGCGGGGCCTCCTACAATGAGCAGTTCTTC.

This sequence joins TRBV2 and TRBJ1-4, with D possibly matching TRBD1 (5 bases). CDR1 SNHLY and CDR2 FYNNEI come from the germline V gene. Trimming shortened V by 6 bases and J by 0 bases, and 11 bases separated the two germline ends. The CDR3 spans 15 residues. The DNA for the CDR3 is TGTGCCAGCAGGACTCAGGGTTCAACTAATGAAAAACTGTTTTTT. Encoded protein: CASRTQGSTNEKLFF. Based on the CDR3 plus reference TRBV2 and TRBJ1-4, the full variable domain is EPEVTQTPSHQVTQMGQEVILRCVPISNHLYFYWYRQILGQKVEFLVSFYNNEISEKSEIFDDQFSVERPDGSNFTLKIRSTKLEDSAMYFCASRTQGSTNEKLFFGSGTQLSVL.

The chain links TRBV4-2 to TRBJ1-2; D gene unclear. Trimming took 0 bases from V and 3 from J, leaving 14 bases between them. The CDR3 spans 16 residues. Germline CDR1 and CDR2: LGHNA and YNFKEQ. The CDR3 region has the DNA TGTGCCAGCAGCCAAGATATGGCAGGTGTGGACTATGGCTACACCTTC. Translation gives CASSQDMAGVDYGYTF.

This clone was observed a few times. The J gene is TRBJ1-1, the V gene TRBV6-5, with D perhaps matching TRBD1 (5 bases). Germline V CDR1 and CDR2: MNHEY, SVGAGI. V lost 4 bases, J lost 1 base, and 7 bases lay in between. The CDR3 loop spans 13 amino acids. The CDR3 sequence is CASSLQENTEAFF. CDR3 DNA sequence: TGTGCCAGCAGTTTACAGGAGAACACTGAAGCTTTCTTT.

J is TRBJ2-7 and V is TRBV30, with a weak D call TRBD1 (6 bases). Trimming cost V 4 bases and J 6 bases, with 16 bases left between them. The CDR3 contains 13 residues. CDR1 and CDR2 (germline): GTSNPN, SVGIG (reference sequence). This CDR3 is CAWMLGRGSEQYF. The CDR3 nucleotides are TGTGCCTGGATGTTAGGTAGGGGGAGCGAGCAGTACTTC.

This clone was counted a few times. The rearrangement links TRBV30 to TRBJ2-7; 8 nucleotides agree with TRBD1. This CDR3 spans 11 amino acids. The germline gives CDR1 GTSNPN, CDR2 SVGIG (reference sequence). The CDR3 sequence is CGTQGAVGQYF. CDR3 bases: TGTGGCACTCAGGGGGCAGTCGGGCAGTACTTC.

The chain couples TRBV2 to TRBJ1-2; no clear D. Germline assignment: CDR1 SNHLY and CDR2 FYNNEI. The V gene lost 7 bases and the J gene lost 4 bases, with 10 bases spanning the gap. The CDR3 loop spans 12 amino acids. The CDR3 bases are TGTGCCAGCATCCAGGAGGTCTATGGCTACACCTTC. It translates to CASIQEVYGYTF.

The CDR3 spells CAWSVEKLFF. The CDR3 region has the DNA TGTGCCTGGAGTGTTGAAAAACTGTTTTTT. The genes are TRBV30 and TRBJ1-4, with unresolved D. The CDR3 totals 10 residues. Trimming took 0 bases from V and 7 from J, leaving 0 bases between them. Germline values: CDR1 GTSNPN, CDR2 SVGIG (reference sequence). The variable domain in full, completed from reference TRBV30 and TRBJ1-4, reads SQTIHQWPATLVQPVGSPLSLECTVEGTSNPNLYWYRQAAGRGLQLLFYSVGIGQISSEVPQNLSASRPQDRQFILSSKKLLLSDSGFYLCAWSVEKLFFGSGTQLSVL.